This T cell receptor beta chain was recorded in a study of T cells in Graves' hyperthyroidism and ophthalmopathy. Germline V gives CDR1 KGHSH, CDR2 LQKENI. The CDR3 sequence is 16 residues long. The germline V and J ends were trimmed by 6 bases and 6 bases, with 18 bases remaining between them. Amplification targeted TCR beta CDR3 regions from RNA transcripts. HTBI primers were employed in a first-round RT-PCR of the TCR CDR3. TCRdb itself ran the multiplex PCR reads through MiXCR, one entry per CDR3 protein. The sample lists under 350,000 distinct CDR3 sequences, about 20% occurring once. This chain connects TRBV18 to TRBJ1-6, with D perhaps matching TRBD1 (5 bases). Sequencing input: blood. The sequence derives from a woman aged 45-65 years with Graves' hyperthyroidism. CDR3 coding DNA: TGTGCCAGCTCCCCAAGGGACGGCGGTCTTAATTCACCCCTCCACTTT. It codes for CASSPRDGGLNSPLHF.